Shown below are 31 T cell receptor beta chains from a single sample sequenced in a study of T-cell memory formation after mild COVID-19. MiXCR, run by TCRdb on the 5' RACE reads, gives a single entry per CDR3 protein. The sample lists about 120,000 distinct CDR3 sequences, about a fifth occurring once. Specimen: PBMCs or a T cell subset sorted from them (not recorded which). The receptors were gathered from a man aged 18-30 years who had mild COVID-19 (a few samples of this study predate the infection). Cell type and time point are not known.

There are a few counts of this clonotype. This chain connects TRBV14 to TRBJ2-7, with 7 bases fitting TRBD1. Trimming cost V 3 bases and J 4 bases; bases outside gene matches: 6. Looked up from germline, CDR1 is SGHDN and CDR2 is FVKESK. The CDR3 spans 14 residues. CDR3 sequence (DNA): TGTGCCAGCAGCCAGACAGGGACGGGGTACGAGCAGTACGTC. As protein: CASSQTGTGYEQYV.

The V gene is TRBV12-3 or TRBV12-4, the J gene TRBJ2-3; 12 positions match TRBD2. The J segment lost 2 bases and the V segment lost 5 bases, leaving 5 bases of the junction unmatched. This CDR3 is 16 amino acids long. CDR3 DNA: TGTGCCAGCAGTCTCCGACTAGCGGGGGCCACAGATACGCAGTATTTT. The encoded protein is CASSLRLAGATDTQYF.

This clonotype was counted a few times. V gene TRBV4-1 combines with J gene TRBJ2-7; 10 bases fit TRBD1. The CDR3 is 15 amino acids. CDR1 MGHRA and CDR2 YSYEKL come from the germline V gene. J lost 8 bases, V lost 4 bases, and 11 bases had no gene match. CDR3 DNA: TGCGCCAGCAGCCCGGGACAGGGGCTACCTACTCAGCAGTACTTC. The encoded protein is CASSPGQGLPTQQYF.

J is TRBJ1-5 and V is TRBV5-1; no definite D call. This CDR3 is 15 amino acids long. Germline V gives CDR1 SGHRS, CDR2 YFSETQ. The germline V and J ends were trimmed by 4 bases and 1 base, with 12 bases remaining between them. CDR3 region: CASSPRPISNQPQHF. CDR3 nucleotide sequence: TGCGCCAGCAGCCCTCGGCCAATAAGCAATCAGCCCCAGCATTTT. Supplemented by reference TRBV5-1 and TRBJ1-5, the full variable domain reads KAGVTQTPRYLIKTRGQQVTLSCSPISGHRSVSWYQQTPGQGLQFLFEYFSETQRNKGNFPGRFSGRQFSNSRSEMNVSTLELGDSALYLCASSPRPISNQPQHFGDGTRLSIL.

The V and J genes are TRBV7-2 and TRBJ1-2; 9 nucleotides align to TRBD1. Germline trimming cut 1 base from V and 7 bases from J; bases unmatched to any gene: 7. The length of the CDR3 is 15 residues. Germline V CDR1 and CDR2: SGHTA, FQGNSA. The CDR3 DNA is TGTGCCAGCAGCTTAGTGATGGGACAGGGCCGTGGCTACACCTTC. Amino acids: CASSLVMGQGRGYTF.

This clonotype was observed a handful of times. The rearrangement links TRBV5-1 to TRBJ1-5; the D gene is possibly TRBD1 (6 bases). Trimming removed 4 bases at V and 7 bases at J, with 15 bases between. Germline CDR1 and CDR2: SGHRS and YFSETQ. CDR3 length: 14 amino acids. For the CDR3, the DNA is TGCGCCAGCAGCCCCGACAGGTCGGAACAGCCCCAGCATTTT. It translates to CASSPDRSEQPQHF.

V and J are TRBV13 and TRBJ2-6; D remains ambiguous. Germline V gives CDR1 PRHDT, CDR2 FYEKMQ (reference sequence). This CDR3 contains 14 residues. V was cut by 3 bases and J by 4 bases, with 7 bases left in between. The CDR3 region is CASSFPKGANVLTF. The CDR3, as DNA: TGTGCCAGCAGCTTCCCGAAGGGGGCCAACGTCCTGACTTTC.

This clonotype occurred many times. The gene calls are TRBV4-1 and TRBJ2-1; 8 bases agree with TRBD2. The CDR3 spans 15 residues. With V trimmed by 4 bases and J by 5 bases, 7 bases remained unmatched. CDR1 and CDR2 (germline): MGHRA, YSYEKL. CDR3 DNA sequence: TGCGCCAGCAGCCCATTCGGGGGGGCCGACAATGAGCAGTTCTTC. Its protein product is CASSPFGGADNEQFF.

This clonotype was seen at least ten times. V and J are TRBV20-1 and TRBJ2-2, with 10 nucleotides matching TRBD2. This CDR3 has 16 amino acids. Looked up from germline, CDR1 is DFQATT and CDR2 is SNEGSKA (reference sequence). Trimming at V came to 1 base and at J to 5 bases, leaving 7 bases not matched to a gene. CDR3 loop: CSARGTSGYTTGELFF. CDR3 DNA: TGCAGTGCTAGAGGGACTAGCGGATATACAACCGGGGAGCTGTTTTTT.

Only a few counts were recorded for this clonotype. This chain connects TRBV15 to TRBJ1-5; possible D gene TRBD1, 6 bases. Germline V gene data show CDR1 as LNHNV and CDR2 as YYDKDF (reference sequence). Trimming took off 1 base at V and 7 bases at J, with 14 bases between the two ends. CDR3 length: 15 residues. CDR3 DNA: TGTGCCACCAGCAGAGTATCGGGGGGCGGACAGCCCCAGCATTTT. This gives the protein CATSRVSGGGQPQHF.

This clonotype has just a few counts. This chain joins TRBV20-1 and TRBJ2-7; D assignment may be TRBD1 or TRBD2 (6 bases each). Germline values: CDR1 DFQATT, CDR2 SNEGSKA (reference sequence). This CDR3 has 14 residues. The V end lost 3 bases, the J end lost 2 bases, and 14 bases lay between the germline ends. CDR3 DNA sequence: TGCAGTGCTAGGTCCACGCGGGACACCTACGAGCAGTACTTC. This encodes CSARSTRDTYEQYF.

The genes are TRBV20-1 and TRBJ1-2; D gene unclear. Germline assignment: CDR1 DFQATT and CDR2 SNEGSKA (reference sequence). CDR3 length: 13 amino acids. Trimming left V 3 bases short and J 5 bases short, with 13 bases between. The CDR3 region is CSARAHLEYGYTF. DNA of the CDR3: TGCAGTGCTAGGGCACACCTGGAGTATGGCTACACCTTC.

The J gene is TRBJ1-4, the V gene TRBV5-6; perhaps TRBD1 as D (6 bases). Germline CDR1 is SGHDT and CDR2 is YYEEEE. V dropped 5 bases and J dropped 8 bases, with 19 bases sitting between them. CDR3 length equals 15 residues. Here the CDR3 DNA reads TGTGCCAGCAGGCGATCAGGGGTGAGGGACGAAAAACTGTTTTTT. This encodes CASRRSGVRDEKLFF.

The chain combines TRBV7-2 with TRBJ2-1, with no clear D. This CDR3 contains 15 residues. Trimming removed 3 bases at V and 0 bases at J, with 9 bases between. Per the germline V gene, CDR1 is SGHTA and CDR2 is FQGNSA. CDR3 in DNA: TGTGCCAGCAGCTTCGGCGGACCCTCCTACAATGAGCAGTTCTTC. It encodes CASSFGGPSYNEQFF.

CDR3 residues: CASSFDRGDAEAFF. The CDR3 DNA sequence: TGCGCCAGCAGTTTTGACAGGGGGGACGCTGAAGCTTTCTTT. The chain joins TRBV5-1 to TRBJ1-1; 9 nucleotides line up with TRBD1. Germline V CDR1 and CDR2: SGHRS, YFSETQ. The CDR3 is 14 amino acids. Losses at the gene ends were 5 bases for V and 6 bases for J; bases not matched to a gene: 8.

This clonotype was seen more than once but under ten times. The gene calls are TRBV5-5 and TRBJ2-7; D gene uncertain. This CDR3 has 14 amino acids. The V end lost 0 bases, the J end lost 2 bases, and 9 bases lay between the germline ends. Germline V gene lookup returns CDR1 SGHKS and CDR2 YYEKEE (reference sequence). The CDR3, as DNA: TGTGCCAGCAGCTTGGTTTCAGGCGCCTACGAGCAGTACTTC. This translates into CASSLVSGAYEQYF.

Here the CDR3 DNA reads TGTGCCAGCAGTAGAGGGCCGACCTACGAGCAGTACTTC. Residues: CASSRGPTYEQYF. The chain recombines TRBV12-3 or TRBV12-4 with TRBJ2-7, with D perhaps matching TRBD2 (5 bases). V dropped 5 bases and J dropped 2 bases, with 10 bases sitting between them. The CDR3 is made up of 13 amino acids.

This clonotype has only one observation. The chain has TRBV12-3 or TRBV12-4 and TRBJ2-3; D might be TRBD1 or TRBD2, each matching 7 bases. This CDR3 contains 18 residues. V was shortened by 7 bases and J by 2 bases, with 25 bases between the two germline ends. The CDR3 bases are TGTGCCAGCAATCGGGGGGACAGTTTGATCGCGTACACAGATACGCAGTATTTT. As protein: CASNRGDSLIAYTDTQYF.

This clonotype has more than one count but fewer than ten. This rearrangement joins TRBV28 to TRBJ2-7; 7 bases align to TRBD1. Germline lookup yields CDR1 MDHEN and CDR2 SYDVKM. The V gene end was trimmed by 5 bases and the J gene end by 2 bases; junction bases not matched to a gene: 6. The CDR3 covers 14 residues. CDR3 protein: CASSLHRGAYEQYV. The DNA of the CDR3 is TGTGCCAGCAGTCTTCACAGGGGCGCCTACGAGCAGTACGTC.

This clonotype appeared a few times. The rearrangement uses TRBV7-2 and TRBJ2-1; D is ambiguous. The CDR3 is 15 amino acids. With 5 bases removed from V and 1 base from J, the gap between germline ends came to 12 bases. Per germline, CDR1 SGHTA and CDR2 FQGNSA. The CDR3 loop is CASSPWVVSYNEQFF. The CDR3 bases are TGTGCCAGCAGCCCCTGGGTGGTGTCCTACAATGAGCAGTTCTTC.

The chain uses TRBV5-1 and TRBJ2-2, with D unresolved. Deletions cut 1 base from V and 0 bases from J, with 7 bases between. The CDR3 runs 15 residues. CDR1 is SGHRS and CDR2 is YFSETQ in the germline V gene. The CDR3 nucleotides are TGCGCCAGCAGCTTGTTCGGAGCGAACACCGGGGAGCTGTTTTTT. It specifies CASSLFGANTGELFF. Together with reference TRBV5-1 and TRBJ2-2, the CDR3 gives the full variable domain: KAGVTQTPRYLIKTRGQQVTLSCSPISGHRSVSWYQQTPGQGLQFLFEYFSETQRNKGNFPGRFSGRQFSNSRSEMNVSTLELGDSALYLCASSLFGANTGELFFGEGSRLTVL.

This clonotype was detected ten times or more. The chain recombines TRBV12-3 or TRBV12-4 with TRBJ2-1; no clear D gene. Trimming cost V 3 bases and J 6 bases, with 9 bases left between them. The length of the CDR3 is 13 residues. The CDR3 bases are TGTGCCAGCAGTTTGGTCACACCCAATGAGCAGTTCTTC. It encodes CASSLVTPNEQFF.

The chain employs TRBV2 and TRBJ1-2; D is perhaps TRBD1 (6 bases). Between the trimmed V and J ends, which lost 9 bases and 8 bases, there was a span of 19 bases. Germline CDR1 SNHLY, CDR2 FYNNEI. CDR3 length: 13 amino acids. The CDR3 region is CARGPSGVEGYTF. The CDR3 DNA reads as TGTGCCAGAGGCCCCTCAGGGGTGGAGGGCTACACCTTC.

This clonotype has just a few counts. The rearrangement joins TRBV11-2 to TRBJ2-6; TRBD1 is a possible D gene (5 bases). The CDR3 extends over 17 amino acids. Germline CDR1 SGHAT, CDR2 FQNNGV. Trimming took off 5 bases at V and 0 bases at J, with 14 bases between the two ends. The CDR3 reads CASSTRAWYSGANVLTF. In nucleotides, the CDR3 is TGTGCCAGCAGCACCAGGGCTTGGTACTCTGGGGCCAACGTCCTGACTTTC.

This clonotype was counted only a few times. The V and J genes are TRBV27 and TRBJ1-5, with D unclear. Germline V gives CDR1 MNHEY, CDR2 SMNVEV (reference sequence). The germline V and J ends were trimmed by 5 bases and 3 bases, with 11 bases remaining between them. The CDR3 totals 14 residues. The CDR3 nucleotides read TGTGCCAGCAGTCTCGAACGGTTCAATCAGCCCCAGCATTTT. It encodes CASSLERFNQPQHF.

The chain recombines TRBV27 with TRBJ2-1; D may be TRBD1 (6 bases). Trimming left V 5 bases short and J 8 bases short, with 13 bases between. The CDR3 is made up of 13 amino acids. CDR1 MNHEY and CDR2 SMNVEV come from the germline V gene (reference sequence). The CDR3 protein is CASSQGGGDEQFF. The CDR3 bases are TGTGCCAGCAGTCAGGGTGGGGGCGATGAGCAGTTCTTC.

There are a few counts of this clonotype. J is TRBJ1-2 and V is TRBV6-2 or TRBV6-3; the D is unclear. CDR3 length: 10 amino acids. The V end was cut by 4 bases, the J end by 6 bases, with 3 bases between. Germline V gene lookup returns CDR1 MNHEY and CDR2 SVGEGT. The CDR3 DNA sequence: TGTGCCAGCAGTTCTGATGGCTACACCTTC. It specifies CASSSDGYTF.

The chain carries TRBV5-1 and TRBJ2-2, with unresolved D. This CDR3 is 16 amino acids long. Germline V gives CDR1 SGHRS, CDR2 YFSETQ. V was shortened by 6 bases and J by 6 bases, with 21 bases between the two germline ends. CDR3 loop: CASIGELGPRAGELFF. The CDR3 coding sequence is TGCGCCAGCATAGGAGAACTGGGCCCTCGCGCCGGGGAGCTGTTTTTT.

This clonotype qualifies as large. The chain joins TRBV4-1 to TRBJ1-1; D gene ambiguous. This CDR3 has 13 residues. Trimming cost V 2 bases and J 5 bases, with 9 bases left between them. CDR1 is MGHRA, CDR2 YSYEKL, per germline. Here the CDR3 reads CASSQREVTEAFF. CDR3 coding DNA: TGCGCCAGCAGCCAACGGGAAGTTACTGAAGCTTTCTTT.

V usage is TRBV5-1 and J usage is TRBJ2-1; 7 nucleotides line up with TRBD1. The J segment lost 8 bases and the V segment lost 3 bases, leaving 14 bases of the junction unmatched. This CDR3 has 16 amino acids. Germline V lookup: CDR1 SGHRS, CDR2 YFSETQ. CDR3 in amino acids: CASSWSRDRSFHEQFF. The DNA of the CDR3 is TGCGCCAGCAGCTGGAGCCGGGACAGATCCTTCCATGAGCAGTTCTTC.

This clonotype was counted a few times. This chain uses TRBV27 with TRBJ2-7; D tentatively reads TRBD1 or TRBD2 (5 bases each). Looked up from germline, CDR1 is MNHEY and CDR2 is SMNVEV (reference sequence). V was shortened by 6 bases and J by 3 bases, with 15 bases between the two germline ends. The length of the CDR3 is 14 residues. The CDR3 DNA reads TGTGCCAGCAGCCTGACGAGGGGCCACTACGAGCAGTACGTC. This sequence encodes CASSLTRGHYEQYV.